The 21 T cell receptor beta chains below come from one sample, sequenced in a study of T cell therapy after organ transplantation. The antigens for these receptors are not known. The time point here: 4-8 weeks after completion of therapy. This table comes from immunoSEQ multiplex PCR, and its TCRdb copy is limited to in-frame clones, with some not included. Seen here are almost 20,000 clones, around 85% observed once, and the top ten hold 9.2%. The input for sequencing was CD8+ T cells from blood, taken after autologous CMV-specific T cell therapy. The receptors come from a human patient who had received a solid organ transplant and had CMV disease. Some of these T cells may belong to the graft donor.

The rearrangement links TRBV7-6 to TRBJ2-7, with 9 bases that match TRBD1. This CDR3 spans 13 amino acids. The J segment lost 6 bases and the V segment lost 4 bases, leaving 4 bases of the junction unmatched. Germline loops: CDR1 SGHVS, CDR2 FNYEAQ. The CDR3: CASSWTGEVEQYF. The DNA of the CDR3 is TGTGCCAGCAGCTGGACAGGGGAGGTCGAGCAGTACTTC.

This chain joins TRBV5-1 and TRBJ2-7, with 9 bases identical to TRBD1. The CDR3 contains 15 residues. Germline CDR1 SGHRS, CDR2 YFSETQ. Trimming took 0 bases from V and 4 from J; bases not matched to a gene: 5. The CDR3 protein is CASSLGTGGVYEQYF. In DNA, the CDR3 is TGCGCCAGCAGCTTGGGTACAGGGGGCGTTTACGAGCAGTACTTC.

The chain joins TRBV18 to TRBJ1-5; the D gene is possibly TRBD1 (5 bases). CDR3 length: 14 amino acids. The V and J ends lost 6 bases and 4 bases respectively, with 13 bases between them. The germline CDR1 and CDR2 sequences are KGHSH and LQKENI. DNA of the CDR3: TGTGCCAGCTCCCCCGGGACGCCGAATCAGCCCCAGCATTTT. It encodes CASSPGTPNQPQHF.

The chain is built from TRBV4-2 and TRBJ2-2; the D gene is possibly TRBD2 (5 bases). The CDR3 length is 16 residues. V was trimmed by 4 bases and J by 6 bases, leaving 18 bases between them. Germline CDR1 LGHNA, CDR2 YNFKEQ. The CDR3 loop reads CASSLPAPEGAGELFF. CDR3 bases: TGTGCCAGCAGCCTACCCGCCCCCGAGGGTGCCGGGGAGCTGTTTTTT.

This clone came up once. V usage is TRBV5-5 and J usage is TRBJ2-7, with D tentatively TRBD2 (6 bases). CDR3 length: 16 amino acids. Per the germline V gene, CDR1 is SGHKS and CDR2 is YYEKEE (reference sequence). V shed 1 base and J shed 5 bases, with 19 bases lying between them. CDR3 amino acids: CASSLTPGRSKDEQYF. DNA of the CDR3: TGTGCCAGCAGCTTGACCCCCGGGAGAAGCAAGGACGAGCAGTACTTC. The full variable domain, in which reference TRBV5-5 and TRBJ2-7 provide the parts outside the CDR3, is DAGVTQSPTHLIKTRGQQVTLRCSPISGHKSVSWYQQVLGQGPQFIFQYYEKEERGRGNFPDRFSARQFPNYSSELNVNALLLGDSALYLCASSLTPGRSKDEQYFGPGTRLTVT.

V is TRBV6-5 and J is TRBJ2-1; TRBD2 might be the D (6 bases). The CDR3 extends over 15 amino acids. The ends were cut back, 0 bases at V and 9 bases at J, with 15 bases in the middle. Germline CDR1 is MNHEY and CDR2 is SVGAGI. The chain's CDR3 is CASSYSRDLASEQFF. For the CDR3, the DNA is TGTGCCAGCAGTTACTCCAGGGACCTAGCGTCTGAGCAGTTCTTC.

The chain recombines TRBV30 with TRBJ2-1; D remains unclear. The CDR3 is 16 residues long. V dropped 5 bases and J dropped 2 bases, with 19 bases sitting between them. CDR1 and CDR2 (germline): GTSNPN, SVGIG (reference sequence). The CDR3 DNA reads TGTGCCTGGGGTCGCGGCAAAGTCTCTACCTACAATGAGCAGTTCTTC. Translating it yields CAWGRGKVSTYNEQFF.

The rearrangement uses TRBV30 and TRBJ2-7; 8 bases are shared with TRBD1. With V trimmed by 2 bases and J by 5 bases, 8 bases remained unmatched. Germline V CDR1 and CDR2: GTSNPN, SVGIG (reference sequence). This CDR3 region has 14 residues. The DNA of the CDR3 is TGTGCCTGGAGTAGGTCAGGGGGCATGGACGAGCAGTACTTC. Its protein is CAWSRSGGMDEQYF.

The V call is TRBV12-5, the J call TRBJ2-5; TRBD1 matches 7 bases. This CDR3 is 15 amino acids long. V dropped 5 bases and J dropped 4; count of bases not matched to a gene: 10. Germline CDR1 LGHNT, CDR2 FRNRAP. CDR3 residues: CASGAQGGVAETQYF. As DNA, the CDR3 is TGTGCTAGTGGTGCTCAAGGGGGCGTTGCAGAGACCCAGTACTTC.

The chain carries TRBV7-6 and TRBJ2-3, with D maybe TRBD2 (6 bases). This CDR3 is 15 amino acids long. V lost 8 bases, J lost 0 bases, and 15 bases lay in between. In germline, CDR1 is SGHVS, CDR2 FNYEAQ. DNA of the CDR3: TGTGCCAGCTCTGAGCGGGTGGTGAGCACAGATACGCAGTATTTT. It is translated as CASSERVVSTDTQYF.

The chain is built from TRBV7-8 and TRBJ2-5, with TRBD2 matching 12 bases. This CDR3 is 16 amino acids long. Germline V gives CDR1 SGHVS, CDR2 FQNEAQ. J lost 6 bases, V lost 5 bases, and 10 bases had no gene match. CDR3: CASSPGLAGDEKTQYF. DNA of the CDR3: TGTGCCAGCAGCCCGGGACTAGCGGGCGACGAGAAGACCCAGTACTTC.

The CDR3 DNA follows: TGTGCCAGTAGTATAACAGGGGGGTGGAATCAGCCCCAGCATTTT. Its protein is CASSITGGWNQPQHF. V gene TRBV19 combines with J gene TRBJ1-5, with 8 bases aligning to TRBD1. CDR3 length: 15 residues. V lost 2 bases and J lost 4; bases outside the gene matches: 4. Germline CDR1 reads LNHDA; CDR2 reads SQIVND (reference sequence).

The chain employs TRBV4-1 and TRBJ2-5; 13 bases line up with TRBD2. Unmatched junction bases numbered 3, after V lost 3 bases and J lost 5 bases. Germline lookup yields CDR1 MGHRA and CDR2 YSYEKL. The CDR3 sequence is 15 residues long. This CDR3 is CASSHRTSGGETQYF. The CDR3 coding sequence is TGCGCCAGCAGCCACCGGACTAGCGGGGGTGAGACCCAGTACTTC.

V usage is TRBV27 and J usage is TRBJ2-1; 8 bases agree with TRBD2. The germline CDR1 and CDR2 sequences are MNHEY and SMNVEV (reference sequence). The CDR3 length is 13 residues. Trimming removed 2 bases from V and 10 bases from J; junction bases left unmatched: 4. The CDR3 region is CASSLGTSQEQFF. The CDR3 DNA follows: TGTGCCAGCAGTTTAGGGACTAGTCAAGAGCAGTTCTTC.

The count of this clone is one. The J gene is TRBJ1-1, the V gene TRBV4-3; D is ambiguous. The CDR3 is 16 residues long. The germline V gene encodes CDR1 LGHNA and CDR2 YSLEER. V lost 2 bases and J lost 3, with 16 bases in between. The CDR3 loop reads CASSQRLTTWDTEAFF. The CDR3 DNA sequence: TGCGCCAGCAGCCAACGCCTCACTACATGGGACACTGAAGCTTTCTTT.

The chain has TRBV25-1 and TRBJ2-1; 9 bases are a match to TRBD2. The V gene's germline CDR1 is MGHDK and CDR2 SYGVNS. The CDR3 runs to 14 residues. The J segment lost 4 bases and the V segment lost 6 bases, leaving 4 bases of the junction unmatched. CDR3 in DNA: TGTGCCAGCAGCCTAGCGGGAAAATACAATGAGCAGTTCTTC. Residues: CASSLAGKYNEQFF.

The gene calls are TRBV6-6 and TRBJ2-5, with D maybe TRBD2 (6 bases). Deletions cut 4 bases from V and 1 base from J, with 10 bases between. Germline V gene data show CDR1 as MNHNY and CDR2 as SVGAGI (reference sequence). The CDR3 totals 14 residues. CDR3 protein: CASSWTTFQETQYF. CDR3 coding DNA: TGTGCCAGCAGTTGGACTACATTCCAAGAGACCCAGTACTTC.

V usage is TRBV29-1 and J usage is TRBJ2-1, with TRBD1 identical over 8 bases. CDR3 length: 13 amino acids. V gave up 6 bases and J gave up 8 bases; unmatched junction bases: 9. CDR1 is SQVTM, CDR2 ANQGSEA, per germline. The CDR3 bases are TGCAGCGTAGTTGGACAGGGTAAACATGAGCAGTTCTTC. Encoded protein: CSVVGQGKHEQFF.

The chain joins TRBV27 to TRBJ2-1; 13 positions agree with TRBD2. The length of the CDR3 is 18 residues. Trimming cost V 6 bases and J 8 bases; bases outside gene matches: 16. The germline V gene encodes CDR1 MNHEY and CDR2 SMNVEV (reference sequence). The CDR3 reads CASSPELAGGPKVDEQFF. In DNA form, the CDR3 reads TGTGCCAGCAGCCCCGAACTAGCGGGAGGGCCTAAGGTCGATGAGCAGTTCTTC.

This clone has a single count. This chain uses TRBV6-4 with TRBJ2-3; D remains ambiguous. V was trimmed by 3 bases and J by 1 base, leaving 8 bases between them. Germline CDR1 and CDR2: MRHNA and SNTAGT. This CDR3 contains 14 residues. CDR3 in DNA: TGTGCCAGCAGTGATTTGGCGGGCACAGATACGCAGTATTTT. Translated: CASSDLAGTDTQYF.

This clone occurred once. The V and J genes are TRBV27 and TRBJ1-1; tentatively, D is TRBD1 (5 bases). CDR1 is MNHEY and CDR2 is SMNVEV in the germline V gene (reference sequence). This CDR3 is 14 amino acids long. With 4 bases removed from V and 5 bases from J, the gap between germline ends came to 14 bases. The CDR3 sequence: CASSSKTAPTEAFF. CDR3 sequence (DNA): TGTGCCAGCAGTTCCAAGACAGCTCCAACTGAAGCTTTCTTT.